The entry below describes one T cell receptor beta chain. Sequencing was performed with immunoSEQ multiplex PCR; in TCRdb, only in-frame clones are kept and a portion is missing. The table has about 83,000 clones, 90% to 95% seen once. The data stem from a study of technical replicates of blood from a handful of donors. With 4 bases clipped from V and 2 bases from J, the junction kept 6 bases outside the gene matches. The CDR3 sequence is 17 residues long. Germline CDR1 reads MDHEN; CDR2 reads SYDVKM. Input material: T cells isolated from PBMCs. This TCR derives from a human donor in good health. This chain uses TRBV28 with TRBJ2-2, with 11 nucleotides matching TRBD2. The CDR3 DNA follows: TGTGCCAGCAGTTCTTCCCGACTAGCGGGAAACACCGGGGAGCTGTTTTTT. Protein sequence: CASSSSRLAGNTGELFF. The full variable domain, its missing parts supplied by reference TRBV28 and TRBJ2-2, is DVKVTQSSRYLVKRTGEKVFLECVQDMDHENMFWYRQDPGLGLRLIYFSYDVKMKEKGDIPEGYSVSREKKERFSLILESASTNQTSMYLCASSSSRLAGNTGELFFGEGSRLTVL.